This T cell receptor beta chain was recovered during a study of cytomegalovirus exposure and HLA in healthy donors. Overall study results and limits: In the roughly 120 validation repertoires, a later analysis found that first-cohort TCR clusters tended to co-occur.

Remarks on this clone: What it binds is unknown.

Sequencing used immunoSEQ multiplex PCR; TCRdb keeps in-frame clones, though not all of them. The data show some 90,000 clones, with approximately 90% seen just once and roughly 4.3% held by the top ten. Germline CDR1 and CDR2: SGHRS and YFSETQ. Between the trimmed V and J ends, which lost 1 base and 6 bases, there was a span of 6 bases. CDR3 length equals 12 residues. The chain recombines TRBV5-1 with TRBJ2-3, with D possibly TRBD1 on 5 matching bases. Sequenced material: PBMCs. The sequence came from a woman aged 30 to 39 in good health and CMV-seronegative. CDR3 DNA: TGCGCCAGCAGCTTGTCAGGGGATACGCAGTATTTT. This gives the protein CASSLSGDTQYF.